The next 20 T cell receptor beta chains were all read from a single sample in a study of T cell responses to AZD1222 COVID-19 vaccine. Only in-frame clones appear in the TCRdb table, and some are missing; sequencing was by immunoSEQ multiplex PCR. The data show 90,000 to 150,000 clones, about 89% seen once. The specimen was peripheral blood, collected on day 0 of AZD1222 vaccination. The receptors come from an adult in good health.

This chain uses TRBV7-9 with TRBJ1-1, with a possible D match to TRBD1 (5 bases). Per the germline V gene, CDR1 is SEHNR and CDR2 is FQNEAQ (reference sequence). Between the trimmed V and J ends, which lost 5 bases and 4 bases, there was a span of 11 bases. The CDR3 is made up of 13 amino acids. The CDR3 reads CASSESDSTEAFF. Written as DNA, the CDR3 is TGTGCCAGCAGCGAAAGTGACAGCACTGAAGCTTTCTTT.

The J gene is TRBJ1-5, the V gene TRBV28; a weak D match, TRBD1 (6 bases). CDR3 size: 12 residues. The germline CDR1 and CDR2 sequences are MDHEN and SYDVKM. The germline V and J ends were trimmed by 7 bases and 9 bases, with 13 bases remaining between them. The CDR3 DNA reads TGTGCCAGCAACCGACAGGCGAGGCCCCAGCATTTT. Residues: CASNRQARPQHF.

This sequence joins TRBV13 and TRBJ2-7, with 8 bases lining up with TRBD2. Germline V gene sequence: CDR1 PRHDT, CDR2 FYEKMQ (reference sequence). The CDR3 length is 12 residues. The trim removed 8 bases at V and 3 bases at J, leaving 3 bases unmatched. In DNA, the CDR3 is TGTGCCAGCGGGACTAGTAACTACGAGCAGTACTTC. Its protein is CASGTSNYEQYF.

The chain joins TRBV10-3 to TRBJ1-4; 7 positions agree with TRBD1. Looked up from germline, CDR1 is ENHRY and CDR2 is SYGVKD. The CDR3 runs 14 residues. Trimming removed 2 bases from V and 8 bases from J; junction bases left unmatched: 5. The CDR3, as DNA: TGTGCCATCAGTGAGACAGGGGTCCAGGAAAAACTGTTTTTT. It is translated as CAISETGVQEKLFF.

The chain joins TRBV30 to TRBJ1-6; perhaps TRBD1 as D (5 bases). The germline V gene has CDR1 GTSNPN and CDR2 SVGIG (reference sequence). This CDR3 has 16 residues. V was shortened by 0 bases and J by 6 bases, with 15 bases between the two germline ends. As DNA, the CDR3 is TGTGCCTGGAGTGTACGTCTGACGGGGGGTAATTCACCCCTCCACTTT. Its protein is CAWSVRLTGGNSPLHF.

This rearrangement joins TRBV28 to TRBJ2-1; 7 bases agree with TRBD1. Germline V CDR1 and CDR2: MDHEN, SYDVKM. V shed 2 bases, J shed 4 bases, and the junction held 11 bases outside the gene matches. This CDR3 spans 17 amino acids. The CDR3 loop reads CASSLRRTGQLYNEQFF. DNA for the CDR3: TGTGCCAGCAGTTTAAGGAGAACGGGACAGCTATACAATGAGCAGTTCTTC.

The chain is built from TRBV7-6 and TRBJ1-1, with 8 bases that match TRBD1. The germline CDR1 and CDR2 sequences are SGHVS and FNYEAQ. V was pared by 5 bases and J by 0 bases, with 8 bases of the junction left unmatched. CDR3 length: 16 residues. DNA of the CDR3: TGTGCCAGCAGCGTTGGACAGGGCCATCTGAACACTGAAGCTTTCTTT. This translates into CASSVGQGHLNTEAFF.

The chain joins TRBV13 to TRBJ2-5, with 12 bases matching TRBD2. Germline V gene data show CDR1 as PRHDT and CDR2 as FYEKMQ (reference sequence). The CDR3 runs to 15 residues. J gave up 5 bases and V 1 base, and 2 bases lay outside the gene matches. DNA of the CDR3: TGTGCCAGCAGCTTAGTCCTAGCGGGAGGGGAGACCCAGTACTTC. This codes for CASSLVLAGGETQYF.

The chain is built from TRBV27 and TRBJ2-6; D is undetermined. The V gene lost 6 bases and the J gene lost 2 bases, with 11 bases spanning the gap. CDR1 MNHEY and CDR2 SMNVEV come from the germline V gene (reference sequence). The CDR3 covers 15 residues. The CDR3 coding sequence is TGTGCCAGCAGGCCCCTGAACCCTGGGGCCAACGTCCTGACTTTC. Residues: CASRPLNPGANVLTF.

The CDR3 reads CASSSHNAYNSPLHF. CDR3 DNA sequence: TGTGCCAGCTCATCCCACAATGCCTATAATTCACCCCTCCACTTT. The chain combines TRBV18 with TRBJ1-6; D gene ambiguous. Germline CDR1 is KGHSH and CDR2 is LQKENI. The CDR3 consists of 15 residues. Trimming left V 5 bases short and J 2 bases short, with 10 bases between. The full variable domain, rest sourced from reference TRBV18 and TRBJ1-6, is NAGVMQNPRHLVRRRGQEARLRCSPMKGHSHVYWYRQLPEEGLKFMVYLQKENIIDESGMPKERFSAEFPKEGPSILRIQQVVRGDSAAYFCASSSHNAYNSPLHFGNGTRLTVT.

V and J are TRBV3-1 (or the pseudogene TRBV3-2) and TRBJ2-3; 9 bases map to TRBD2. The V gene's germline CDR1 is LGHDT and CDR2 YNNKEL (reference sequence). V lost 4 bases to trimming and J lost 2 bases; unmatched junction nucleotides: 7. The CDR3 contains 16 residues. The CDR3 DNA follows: TGTGCCAGCAGCCCGACTAGCGGAACCCTCACAGATACGCAGTATTTT. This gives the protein CASSPTSGTLTDTQYF.

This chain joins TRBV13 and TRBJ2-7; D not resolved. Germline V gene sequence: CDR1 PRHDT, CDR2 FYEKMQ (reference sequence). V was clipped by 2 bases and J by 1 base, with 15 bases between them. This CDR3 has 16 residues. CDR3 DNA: TGTGCCAGCAGCTTAACCTCTGGTCCCTTGTCCTACGAGCAGTACTTC. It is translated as CASSLTSGPLSYEQYF.

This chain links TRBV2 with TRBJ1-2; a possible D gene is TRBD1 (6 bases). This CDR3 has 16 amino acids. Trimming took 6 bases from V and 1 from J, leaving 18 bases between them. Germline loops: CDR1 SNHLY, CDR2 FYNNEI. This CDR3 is CASSERGTTFNYGYTF. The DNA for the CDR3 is TGTGCCAGCAGCGAGAGGGGGACGACGTTTAACTATGGCTACACCTTC.

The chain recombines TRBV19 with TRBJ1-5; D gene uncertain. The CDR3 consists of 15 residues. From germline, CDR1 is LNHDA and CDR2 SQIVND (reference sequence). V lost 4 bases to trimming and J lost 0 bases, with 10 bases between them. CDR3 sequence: CASSNSWGSNQPQHF. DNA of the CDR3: TGTGCCAGTAGTAACAGTTGGGGTAGCAATCAGCCCCAGCATTTT.

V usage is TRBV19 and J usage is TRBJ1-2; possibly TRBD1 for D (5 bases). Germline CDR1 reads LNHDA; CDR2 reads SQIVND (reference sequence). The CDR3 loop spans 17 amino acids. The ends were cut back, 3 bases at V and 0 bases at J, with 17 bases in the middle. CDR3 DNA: TGTGCCAGTAGTATTATTCTCTTGGGCAGGGCTAACTATGGCTACACCTTC. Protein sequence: CASSIILLGRANYGYTF.

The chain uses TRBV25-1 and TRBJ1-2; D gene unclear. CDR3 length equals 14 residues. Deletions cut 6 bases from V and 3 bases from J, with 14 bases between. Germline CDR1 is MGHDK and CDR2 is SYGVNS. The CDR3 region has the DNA TGTGCCAGCAGCCCCGTCGGCGGACACTATGGCTACACCTTC. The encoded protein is CASSPVGGHYGYTF.

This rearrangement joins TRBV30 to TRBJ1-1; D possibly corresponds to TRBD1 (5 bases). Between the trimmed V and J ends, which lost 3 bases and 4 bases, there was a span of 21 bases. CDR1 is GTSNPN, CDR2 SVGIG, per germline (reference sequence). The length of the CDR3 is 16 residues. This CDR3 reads CAWSPEGALGGTEAFF. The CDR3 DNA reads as TGTGCCTGGAGCCCAGAAGGGGCATTGGGGGGCACTGAAGCTTTCTTT.

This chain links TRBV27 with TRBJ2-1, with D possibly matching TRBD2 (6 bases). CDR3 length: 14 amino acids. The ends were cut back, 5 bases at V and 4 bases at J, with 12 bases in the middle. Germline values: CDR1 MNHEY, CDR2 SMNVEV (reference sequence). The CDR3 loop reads CASSPGTRYNEQFF. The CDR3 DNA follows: TGTGCCAGCAGTCCCGGGACTCGGTACAATGAGCAGTTCTTC.

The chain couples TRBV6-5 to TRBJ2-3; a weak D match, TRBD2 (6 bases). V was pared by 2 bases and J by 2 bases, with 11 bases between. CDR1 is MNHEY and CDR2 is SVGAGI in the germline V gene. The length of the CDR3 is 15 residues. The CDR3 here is CASSYGSGVTDTQYF. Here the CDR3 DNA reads TGTGCCAGCAGTTACGGTTCGGGAGTCACAGATACGCAGTATTTT.

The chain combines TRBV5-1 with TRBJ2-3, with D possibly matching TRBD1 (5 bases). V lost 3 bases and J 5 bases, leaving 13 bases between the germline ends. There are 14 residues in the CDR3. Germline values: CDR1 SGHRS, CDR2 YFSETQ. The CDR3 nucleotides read TGCGCCAGCAGCTCGGTCGCTAGGGGAGATACGCAGTATTTT. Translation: CASSSVARGDTQYF.